What follows are 23 T cell receptor beta chains derived from one specimen sequenced in a study of blood T cell repertoires in COVID-19 (dated by TCRdb to between 2020 and 2021). The library was obtained by the immunoSEQ multiplex PCR assay. The table was pulled from immuneACCESS by TCRdb, which kept in-frame rearrangements only. Such tables lose some clones; where checked, under half of the loss comes from unresolved V genes, and the rest has no known cause. Here the sample has around 310,000 clones; 75% to 90% occur a single time. The top ten constitute roughly an eighth of the sample. The sample consisted of peripheral blood. Every receptor here comes from an older woman with acute or convalescent COVID-19.

This clone has only a few counts. Other DNA sequences within the sample encode an identical CDR3. The chain uses TRBV28 and TRBJ1-4, with 8 bases that match TRBD1. With V trimmed by 6 bases and J by 7 bases, 7 bases remained unmatched. The CDR3 consists of 14 residues. Germline V lookup: CDR1 MDHEN, CDR2 SYDVKM. For the CDR3, the DNA is TGTGCCAGCAGCCTGGACAGGGTGATTGAAAAACTGTTTTTT. Amino acids: CASSLDRVIEKLFF.

The rearrangement links TRBV10-3 to TRBJ2-1; 11 bases agree with TRBD2. Germline V gene sequence: CDR1 ENHRY, CDR2 SYGVKD. This CDR3 contains 13 residues. The V segment lost 8 bases and the J segment 5 bases; nucleotides outside the gene matches: 2. DNA of the CDR3: TGTGCCATCGGGACTAGCGGAGACAATGAGCAGTTCTTC. It specifies CAIGTSGDNEQFF.

V gene TRBV7-2 combines with J gene TRBJ1-2, with unresolved D. Germline V gives CDR1 SGHTA, CDR2 FQGNSA. This CDR3 is built from 13 residues. V shed 1 base and J shed 7 bases, with 10 bases lying between them. In DNA form, the CDR3 reads TGTGCCAGCAGCTTAGGAGGCTTGCCTGGCTACACCTTC. Translated, it gives CASSLGGLPGYTF. The full variable domain, completed using reference TRBV7-2 and TRBJ1-2, is GAGVSQSPSNKVTEKGKDVELRCDPISGHTALYWYRQSLGQGLEFLIYFQGNSAPDKSGLPSDRFSAERTGGSVSTLTIQRTQQEDSAVYLCASSLGGLPGYTFGSGTRLTVV.

Note on this clone: The same CDR3 also results from other DNA sequences found in this sample. V and J are TRBV27 and TRBJ1-5; the D is unclear. The V gene's germline CDR1 is MNHEY and CDR2 SMNVEV (reference sequence). The CDR3 runs to 13 residues. Deletions cut 3 bases from V and 4 bases from J, with 7 bases between. The CDR3 DNA sequence: TGTGCCAGCAGTTTTTCGGGAAATCAGCCCCAGCATTTT. Amino acid sequence: CASSFSGNQPQHF.

The chain employs TRBV13 and TRBJ1-2; 9 nucleotides line up with TRBD1. The CDR3 covers 17 residues. Per the germline V gene, CDR1 is PRHDT and CDR2 is FYEKMQ (reference sequence). The J segment lost 4 bases and the V segment lost 3 bases, leaving 12 bases of the junction unmatched. The CDR3: CASSFRDREVLGYGYTF. The CDR3, as DNA: TGTGCCAGCAGCTTCCGGGACAGGGAAGTTTTGGGCTATGGCTACACCTTC.

CDR3 coding DNA: TGTGCCAGTAACATGGGACATGAGTCACCCCTCCACTTT. Its protein product is CASNMGHESPLHF. The gene calls are TRBV19 and TRBJ1-6; D is possibly TRBD1 (6 bases). Trimming took 7 bases from V and 10 from J, leaving 14 bases between them. This CDR3 has 13 amino acids. The V gene's germline CDR1 is LNHDA and CDR2 SQIVND (reference sequence).

This clone appeared once. The chain links TRBV6-5 to TRBJ2-1; 11 positions agree with TRBD2. The length of the CDR3 is 14 residues. CDR1 is MNHEY and CDR2 is SVGAGI in the germline V gene. Trimming took 4 bases from V and 7 from J; bases not matched to a gene: 3. The CDR3 protein is CASSLAGGRNEQFF. CDR3 nucleotide sequence: TGTGCCAGCAGTTTAGCGGGGGGGCGAAATGAGCAGTTCTTC.

V and J are TRBV28 and TRBJ2-7, with 7 nucleotides matching TRBD2. The V segment lost 4 bases and the J segment 1 base; nucleotides outside the gene matches: 1. This CDR3 contains 13 residues. Germline CDR1 and CDR2: MDHEN and SYDVKM. Written as DNA, the CDR3 is TGTGCCAGCAGTTGGGGGGGTTCCTACGAGCAGTACTTC. This encodes CASSWGGSYEQYF.

The chain couples TRBV18 to TRBJ1-4, with D unresolved. There are 14 residues in the CDR3. V gave up 2 bases and J gave up 10 bases, with 14 bases separating them. Germline CDR1 reads KGHSH; CDR2 reads LQKENI. CDR3 sequence reads: CASSPLAAGGKLFF. DNA of the CDR3: TGTGCCAGCTCACCATTGGCAGCGGGTGGAAAACTGTTTTTT.

This chain joins TRBV7-9 and TRBJ1-1; 8 nucleotides match TRBD1. The CDR3 sequence is 12 residues long. Germline V gene sequence: CDR1 SEHNR, CDR2 FQNEAQ (reference sequence). Losses at the gene ends were 5 bases for V and 10 bases for J; bases not matched to a gene: 6. The CDR3 reads CASSKGQGGAFF. In DNA, the CDR3 is TGTGCCAGCAGCAAAGGACAGGGTGGAGCTTTCTTT.

V usage is TRBV5-1 and J usage is TRBJ1-3; D is undetermined. CDR1 and CDR2 from the germline V gene are SGHRS and YFSETQ. V lost 1 base to trimming and J lost 0 bases, with 11 bases between them. This CDR3 contains 16 residues. CDR3 DNA sequence: TGCGCCAGCAGCTTGTCGTCAACAGTCTCTGGAAACACCATATATTTT. This gives the protein CASSLSSTVSGNTIYF.

This chain links TRBV6-5 with TRBJ1-1, with no clear D. The CDR3 is made up of 15 amino acids. The V gene lost 2 bases and the J gene lost 0 bases, with 10 bases spanning the gap. Germline V CDR1 and CDR2: MNHEY, SVGAGI. CDR3 residues: CASSYTQMMNTEAFF. CDR3 coding DNA: TGTGCCAGCAGTTACACACAGATGATGAACACTGAAGCTTTCTTT.

Only one count was recorded for this clone. Relative to the germline gene, one junction end is altered; a read error may explain this. The chain has TRBV7-8 and TRBJ2-2, with 9 bases matching TRBD2. Germline V gives CDR1 SGHVS, CDR2 FQNEAQ. The CDR3 runs to 17 residues. CDR3 protein: CVSSPRGGASNTGELFF. The DNA of the CDR3 is TGTGTCAGCAGCCCCCGCGGGGGGGCCTCGAACACCGGGGAGCTGTTTTTT.

CDR3 nucleotide sequence: TGTGCCAGTAGTAGGGACAGGGCGACCTACGAGCAGTACTTC. It translates to CASSRDRATYEQYF. The chain has TRBV19 and TRBJ2-7; 9 bases line up with TRBD1. The germline V gene has CDR1 LNHDA and CDR2 SQIVND (reference sequence). The CDR3 length is 14 residues. V shed 4 bases and J 2 bases; nucleotides not matched to a gene: 3.

The V call is TRBV28, the J call TRBJ2-5; 7 bases fit TRBD1. The CDR3 has 13 residues. V lost 5 bases, J lost 4 bases, and 4 bases stayed unmatched. Germline-derived CDR1 and CDR2 are MDHEN and SYDVKM. The CDR3 loop is CASSGTVPETQYF. The CDR3 bases are TGTGCCAGCAGTGGGACAGTTCCAGAGACCCAGTACTTC.

V usage is TRBV29-1 and J usage is TRBJ2-2; TRBD2 is a possible D gene (5 bases). The CDR3 spans 12 residues. The V gene's germline CDR1 is SQVTM and CDR2 ANQGSEA. Trimming left V 4 bases short and J 6 bases short, with 9 bases between. The CDR3 here is CSVASGPGELFF. In DNA form, the CDR3 reads TGCAGCGTTGCGAGCGGCCCCGGGGAGCTGTTTTTT.

The chain joins TRBV5-1 to TRBJ2-1; D may be TRBD2 (6 bases). CDR1 SGHRS and CDR2 YFSETQ come from the germline V gene. The CDR3 is 16 amino acids. Deletions cut 5 bases from V and 1 base from J, with 16 bases between. The CDR3 DNA reads TGCGCCAGCAGGGAGGGGAGCGGAGGATCCTACAATGAGCAGTTCTTC. Protein: CASREGSGGSYNEQFF.

The chain has TRBV28 and TRBJ1-2; 9 nucleotides match TRBD1. V was pared by 2 bases and J by 6 bases, with 1 base of the junction left unmatched. Germline CDR1 is MDHEN and CDR2 is SYDVKM. There are 13 residues in the CDR3. The CDR3 spells CASSLTGGDGYTF. The CDR3 bases are TGTGCCAGCAGTTTAACAGGGGGCGATGGCTACACCTTC.

The gene calls are TRBV7-9 and TRBJ1-6; 9 bases agree with TRBD1. In germline, CDR1 is SEHNR, CDR2 FQNEAQ (reference sequence). V shed 3 bases, J shed 9 bases, and the junction held 6 bases outside the gene matches. CDR3 size: 15 residues. The DNA for the CDR3 is TGTGCCAGCAGCTTGGGGGACAGGGTCGCTTCACCCCTCCACTTT. This encodes CASSLGDRVASPLHF.

The rearrangement links TRBV27 to TRBJ2-3, with TRBD2 matching 9 bases. CDR1 and CDR2 (germline): MNHEY, SMNVEV (reference sequence). The V segment lost 4 bases and the J segment 4 bases; nucleotides outside the gene matches: 6. The CDR3 has 15 residues. CDR3 region: CASSSEREAADTQYF. The CDR3 nucleotides read TGTGCCAGCAGTTCGGAGCGGGAGGCCGCAGATACGCAGTATTTT.

This chain uses TRBV5-1 with TRBJ2-2, with 8 positions matching TRBD2. The CDR3 is 18 residues long. Germline CDR1 reads SGHRS; CDR2 reads YFSETQ. V lost 0 bases, J lost 1 base, and 8 bases stayed unmatched. This CDR3 is CASSLEGVRGVNTGELFF. CDR3 DNA sequence: TGCGCCAGCAGCTTGGAAGGGGTGCGGGGGGTGAACACCGGGGAGCTGTTTTTT.

The gene calls are TRBV5-1 and TRBJ2-1; 8 bases align to TRBD1. This CDR3 is built from 14 residues. Germline CDR1 SGHRS, CDR2 YFSETQ. V shed 1 base and J 7 bases; nucleotides not matched to a gene: 4. The CDR3 is CASSLRTGMNEQFF. The DNA of the CDR3 is TGCGCCAGCAGCTTGAGGACAGGGATGAATGAGCAGTTCTTC.

The V gene is TRBV19, the J gene TRBJ1-4, with 10 bases that match TRBD1. The CDR3 has 13 amino acids. Germline V gene data show CDR1 as LNHDA and CDR2 as SQIVND (reference sequence). V lost 9 bases, J lost 5 bases, and 3 bases stayed unmatched. The chain's CDR3 is CASGDRGNEKLFF. The CDR3 coding sequence is TGTGCCAGCGGGGACAGGGGAAATGAAAAACTGTTTTTT.